The T cell receptor beta chain under discussion was sequenced for a study of Ad26.COV2.S vaccination and SARS-CoV-2 variants (dated by TCRdb to about 2021). Study-wide context: Donors in the vaccine arm were drawn from COV1001, a multicentre, randomized, double-blind, placebo-controlled phase I-IIa trial testing Ad26.COV2.S in healthy adults. Ad26.COV2.S was administered intramuscularly at 5 x 10^10 or 1 x 10^11 viral particles, either as a single shot or as two shots given 56 days apart. TCRbeta repertoire sequencing served as the tool for gauging how specific and how broad the SARS-CoV-2-reactive T cell receptors were following Ad26.COV2.S vaccination. A total of some 30 samples were included in the TCR-sequenced set, comprising around 19 Ad26.COV2.S vaccine recipients, 5 placebo recipients and 8 SARS-CoV-2 convalescent individuals. Trial participants were randomized into five groups of five: low-dose or high-dose Ad26.COV2.S given once or twice, or placebo on both occasions. Investigators remained blinded to trial group allocation during experiments and outcome assessment. Paper-wide results and their limitations: According to the authors, total T cell responses may have been underestimated by the TCR breadth and depth analyses. Comparing responses between vaccine doses or regimens was not something the study was powered to do. After vaccination, substantial breadth of spike-specific CD8+ and CD4+ T cell responses was reported. Compared with placebo recipients, Ad26.COV2.S recipients showed higher spike-specific TCR breadth (P = 0.0014). Non-spike TCR breadth was comparable between vaccine and placebo recipients, consistent with the vaccine containing only spike.

Per the germline V gene, SGHDT is the CDR1 and YYEEEE is the CDR2. Germline trimming amounts to 0 bases on V and 4 bases on J, with 2 as the count of junction bases outside the gene matches. The CDR3, from cysteine to phenylalanine, totals 14 residues. The sequence is cut down to CDR3 DNA, 42 bases in frame from base 1. Sample treatment or condition, as interpreted from the label and publication: around 19 received Ad26.COV2.S at low or high dose, single or two shots; roughly five received placebo; per-sample allocation not given. Repertoires of vaccine and placebo recipients were sequenced from samples collected on day 63 after the first injection. In Cohort 1b, fewer than 30 adults aged 18-55 years were enrolled at a single site in Boston, USA, between 29 July and 7 August 2020. Ad26.COV2.S was a replication-incompetent adenovirus type 26 vector that expressed a prefusion-stabilized SARS-CoV-2 spike protein derived from the original Wuhan strain.

TCRbeta CDR3 regions were sequenced with the immunoSEQ Assay. After extraction, genomic DNA underwent amplification by bias-controlled multiplex PCR, followed by high-throughput sequencing. The study's processing was this. To quantify the absolute abundance of every unique TCRbeta CDR3 region, sequences were collapsed and filtered. T cell fraction was estimated by normalization of TCRbeta template counts to usable DNA, with usable DNA being measured through amplification of reference genes present in all nucleated cells. Repertoire TCRs were annotated as SARS-CoV-2-specific when V gene, CDR3 amino acid sequence and J gene were exactly matched to a known reactive TCR set. MIRA supplied the reference SARS-CoV-2 TCR set, which was filtered for enrichment in COVID-19-positive ImmuneCODE repertoires so that public or cross-reactive TCRs were removed. Using the MIRA antigens, annotated TCRs were further analysed by specific ORF or by position within an ORF. Depth was the summed frequency of annotated unique rearrangements, while breadth was defined as annotated unique rearrangements over total unique productive rearrangements. TCR breadth was compared between groups using two-sided Wilcoxon rank-sum tests. Here the immuneACCESS table is served through TCRdb, limited to in-frame sequences with V and J called. Missing clones are a known gap in these copies; in checked studies unresolved V genes cover under half, and the rest lacks a known reason. The V and J calls and clone size are taken from that table; D and trimming were inferred from the DNA. The sample table shows around 300,000 clones, and around 89% are seen once. Around 4.5% of the sample is held by the ten biggest clonotypes.

Note on this clone: There is no known antigen for this receptor. It has no much larger one-base neighbor in the sample; base qualities were not kept.

Source: peripheral blood, taken in a trial of Ad26.COV2.S vaccine versus placebo. The V gene is TRBV5-6 and the J gene is TRBJ1-2; 8 bases in the middle match TRBD1. The origin of this receptor is a person aged 18-65 years who received the Ad26.COV2.S COVID-19 vaccine or a placebo. The sequence in DNA is TGTGCCAGCAGCTTGGTGGACAGGGCCTATGGCTACACCTTC. It is translated as CASSLVDRAYGYTF.